This TCR beta chain originates from a study of blood T cell repertoires in COVID-19 (dated by TCRdb to the early 2020s). With regard to the full study: The collaborator samples originated in the United States, Italy and Spain and spanned the acute and convalescent phases of COVID-19. A freely available public database, intended as a resource for researchers studying the immune response to SARS-CoV-2, is where the repertoires were released. The samples were drawn from two sources: the first 160 participants of the ongoing ImmuneRACE study, and 1,000 to 1,500 subjects contributed by 6 global collaborators. The material from the prospective study consisted of cDNA or gDNA derived from T cells, B-cell-depleted T cells, or PBMCs. Deeply sampled blood TCRbeta repertoires from subjects exposed to, actively infected with, or recovered from COVID-19 were included in the dataset. Sample metadata almost always included a de-identified subject ID, COVID-19 status, age in years and sex. Where HLA class I and class II types were available, the types were taken from metadata supplied by the sample provider, not from assay-based typing.

Results and caveats for the whole study, not just this receptor: The amount of clinical and demographic metadata varied by source and participant and was provided uncurated.

One collaborating source in Seattle enrolled patients while the patients were actively infected and followed the patients over time throughout the course of disease. Whole blood was collected in K2EDTA tubes by collaborating institutions according to the institutions' own protocols. Collaborator samples were shipped for TCRbeta analysis as frozen whole blood, isolated PBMCs, or DNA extracted from either sample type. In regard to this clone: What this receptor recognizes is not known. Base qualities are not provided; no much larger clone lies one nucleotide away.

The immunoSEQ Assay, a bias-controlled multiplex PCR, was used to amplify TCRbeta CDR3 regions from genomic DNA. Under the source paper's analysis protocol: The number of nucleated cells in each sample was estimated from the amplification of reference gene primers within the assay. Sequence reads were collapsed and filtered to measure the absolute abundance of every unique TCRbeta CDR3 rearrangement. Productive Simpson clonality was computed per sample as the square root of Simpson's diversity index over productive rearrangements. In TCRdb, the immuneACCESS table is reduced to in-frame sequences with V and J assigned. These tables do not hold every clone; where another copy was compared, an unresolved V gene accounts for under half, and the others remain unexplained. That table supplies the V and J calls and clone size; D and trimming were determined from the DNA. Across this sample there are about 350,000 clones, with 87% seen only once. Roughly 6% of the sample is held by the ten biggest clonotypes.

V loses 3 bases of germline sequence and J loses 8 bases, and the interval between the two ends is 13 bases. Including the terminal cysteine and phenylalanine, the CDR3 comprises 13 residues. Only the CDR3 part of the read is kept: 39 bases, read in frame from the first base. For CDR1 and CDR2, the germline V gene lists MNHNS and SASEGT. Sequenced material: peripheral blood. The sequence is built from TRBV6-1 and TRBJ1-1; no D gene can be assigned with confidence. This clonotype originated in a woman aged 45-60 years with COVID-19, enrolled during active disease. The CDR3 region: CASSDMAFLEAFF. The DNA sequence follows: TGTGCCAGCAGTGACATGGCATTTTTAGAAGCTTTCTTT.